This T cell receptor (beta chain) was sequenced for a study of CD8 T cells in ankylosing spondylitis. This CDR3 is built from 18 residues. Whole-study results and caveats: In synovial fluid and blood from reactive arthritis, some motif variants were previously reported. The authors reported significant enrichment of disease-linked clones in matched ankylosing spondylitis synovial fluid. Made up of about eight highly homologous variants, a TCR beta motif appeared characteristic of ankylosing spondylitis blood.

This clonotype was seen a single time. Its antigen is not known. Quantitative molecular-barcoded 5'-RACE generated the TCR beta libraries. MiXCR, applied by TCRdb to the 5' RACE reads, yields one record per CDR3 protein. The sample shows around 540,000 distinct CDR3 sequences, about an eighth of them seen only once. Sequenced sample: blood, either unsorted or a sorted T cell fraction (not recorded which). This receptor was taken from a male donor with ankylosing spondylitis. The chain carries TRBV12-3 or TRBV12-4 and TRBJ2-7; 8 bases fit TRBD2. The CDR3 region is CASCLRLAGRETSYEQYV. The CDR3 DNA follows: TGTGCCAGCTGTTTACGGCTAGCGGGCCGGGAGACCTCCTACGAGCAGTACGTC.